This T cell receptor (beta chain) was documented in a study of OX40 agonist ivuxolimab in advanced cancers. TCRdb's table, derived via immunoSEQ multiplex PCR, lists solely in-frame clones and lacks some. The repertoire has tens of thousands of clones, 90% of them found once; the top ten carry around 0.51%. The V and J ends lost 4 bases and 0 bases respectively, with 4 bases between them. CDR1 MNHNS and CDR2 SASEGT come from the germline V gene. The CDR3 loop spans 12 amino acids. This clonotype originated in an adult with an advanced solid tumor such as melanoma, head and neck, liver or kidney cancer. The specimen was CD4+ or CD8+ T cells sorted from blood, collected in a trial of the OX40 agonist ivuxolimab. J is TRBJ2-7 and V is TRBV6-1; D not resolved. CDR3 nucleotides: TGTGCCAGCAGTGCGCCCTCCTACGAGCAGTACTTC. Its protein is CASSAPSYEQYF.